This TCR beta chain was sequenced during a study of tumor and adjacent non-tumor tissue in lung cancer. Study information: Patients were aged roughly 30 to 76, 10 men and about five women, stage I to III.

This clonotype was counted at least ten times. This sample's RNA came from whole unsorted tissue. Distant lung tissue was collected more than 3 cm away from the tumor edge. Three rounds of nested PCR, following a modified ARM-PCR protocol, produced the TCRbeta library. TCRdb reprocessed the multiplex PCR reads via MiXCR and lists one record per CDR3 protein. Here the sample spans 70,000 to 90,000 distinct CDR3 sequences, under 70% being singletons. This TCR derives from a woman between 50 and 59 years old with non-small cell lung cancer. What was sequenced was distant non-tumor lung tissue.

DNA for the CDR3: TGTGCCAGCAGCTTAGTTGAGGGACCACAAGAGACCCAGTACTTC. Protein: CASSLVEGPQETQYF. The chain couples TRBV7-9 to TRBJ2-5; the D call may be TRBD1 or TRBD2 (5 bases each). The germline gives CDR1 SEHNR, CDR2 FQNEAQ (reference sequence). The CDR3 is made up of 15 amino acids. V was cut by 1 base and J by 2 bases, with 11 bases left in between.